These 15 T cell receptor beta chains came from one sample sequenced in a study of blood T cell repertoires in COVID-19 (dated by TCRdb to the early 2020s). The receptor library was made with the immunoSEQ multiplex PCR assay. TCRdb mirrors the immuneACCESS table, restricted to in-frame sequences. Some clones are absent from its copies; in checked studies, under half trace to an unresolved V gene, and the reason for the others is unknown. The sample has about 170,000 clones on record, about four fifths of them singletons. The ten largest make up roughly 7.1% of the sample. Input material: peripheral blood. The receptors were sampled from a man aged 35 to 55 who had recovered from COVID-19.

The chain uses TRBV9 and TRBJ2-3; 10 bases line up with TRBD1. This CDR3 region has 17 residues. Trimming removed 1 base from V and 5 bases from J; junction bases left unmatched: 10. Germline V gene sequence: CDR1 SGDLS, CDR2 YYNGEE. The DNA for the CDR3 is TGTGCCAGCAGCGTATCCCTCTCCGGGACAGGGGAAGATACGCAGTATTTT. It encodes CASSVSLSGTGEDTQYF.

This clone was observed a handful of times. The chain has TRBV6-2 or TRBV6-3 and TRBJ1-1, with D possibly being TRBD1 (6 bases). Trimming took 2 bases from V and 1 from J, leaving 17 bases between them. The CDR3 runs 17 residues. The germline V gene encodes CDR1 MNHEY and CDR2 SVGEGT. The CDR3 DNA follows: TGTGCCAGCAGTTACGCTCCATATACAGGGCCGAACACTGAAGCTTTCTTT. It specifies CASSYAPYTGPNTEAFF.

This clone was recorded only once. The chain has TRBV7-2 and TRBJ2-3; 9 nucleotides line up with TRBD2. This CDR3 spans 13 amino acids. V lost 3 bases to trimming and J lost 6 bases; unmatched junction nucleotides: 1. Per germline, CDR1 SGHTA and CDR2 FQGNSA. For the CDR3, the DNA is TGTGCCAGCAGCTTGAGCGGGAGGGATACGCAGTATTTT. This translates into CASSLSGRDTQYF.

The chain joins TRBV18 to TRBJ2-3; 11 nucleotides agree with TRBD2. Per the germline V gene, CDR1 is KGHSH and CDR2 is LQKENI. CDR3 size: 15 residues. V shed 0 bases and J 6 bases; nucleotides not matched to a gene: 2. The CDR3 DNA follows: TGTGCCAGCTCACCACCCGTAGCGGGAGGGGATACGCAGTATTTT. Its translation is CASSPPVAGGDTQYF.

This clone came up once. The J gene is TRBJ2-5, the V gene TRBV7-2, with D maybe TRBD2 (6 bases). Germline values: CDR1 SGHTA, CDR2 FQGNSA. V was clipped by 4 bases and J by 5 bases, with 17 bases between them. The CDR3 consists of 15 residues. CDR3 nucleotide sequence: TGTGCCAGCAGCTCCCTTGGACTAAGCAGGGAGACCCAGTACTTC. The encoded protein is CASSSLGLSRETQYF.

V usage is TRBV5-4 and J usage is TRBJ1-5; 7 bases align to TRBD1. The CDR3 is made up of 14 amino acids. Germline trimming cut 2 bases from V and 1 base from J; bases unmatched to any gene: 0. The germline V gene encodes CDR1 SGHNT and CDR2 YYREEE (reference sequence). The CDR3 reads CASSLQGSNQPQHF. For the CDR3, the DNA is TGTGCCAGCAGCTTACAGGGGAGCAATCAGCCCCAGCATTTT. Full variable domain (rest looked up from reference TRBV5-4 and TRBJ1-5): ETGVTQSPTHLIKTRGQQVTLRCSSQSGHNTVSWYQQALGQGPQFIFQYYREEENGRGNFPPRFSGLQFPNYSSELNVNALELDDSALYLCASSLQGSNQPQHFGDGTRLSIL.

This clone has more than one count but fewer than ten. The chain uses TRBV6-5 and TRBJ2-7; D gene uncertain. Germline V gives CDR1 MNHEY, CDR2 SVGAGI. Trimming pared 3 bases from V and 12 bases from J, leaving 21 bases between. The CDR3 is 14 residues long. The CDR3 loop is CASSYSQVGPMVYF. CDR3 sequence (DNA): TGTGCCAGCAGTTATAGTCAAGTTGGTCCGATGGTGTACTTC.

The J gene is TRBJ2-5, the V gene TRBV28, with 9 bases matching TRBD1. This CDR3 has 15 amino acids. The V gene end was trimmed by 5 bases and the J gene end by 4 bases; junction bases not matched to a gene: 8. Germline CDR1 and CDR2: MDHEN and SYDVKM. In DNA form, the CDR3 reads TGTGCCAGCAGTAAACAGGGGGCGCCCCGAGAGACCCAGTACTTC. This gives the protein CASSKQGAPRETQYF.

The chain combines TRBV21-1 with TRBJ2-2; no check of the table's D call, TRBD1, against the DNA was made. TRBV21-1 is a documented pseudogene. This CDR3 has 16 residues. The CDR3 spells CASSKTTDKNTGELFF. The CDR3 region has the DNA TGTGCCAGCAGCAAGACCACGGACAAGAACACCGGGGAGCTGTTTTTT.

The chain is built from TRBV2 and TRBJ2-4; 12 positions agree with TRBD2. After removal of 7 bases from V and 0 bases from J, the junction contained 10 bases not matched to a gene. This CDR3 comprises 18 residues. Germline CDR1 reads SNHLY; CDR2 reads FYNNEI. The CDR3 bases are TGTGCCAGCAACCAACTAGCGGGAGGATCTCTAGCCAAAAACATTCAGTACTTC. It is translated as CASNQLAGGSLAKNIQYF.

The V call is TRBV7-2, the J call TRBJ1-3; D is possibly TRBD1 (5 bases). V was pared by 4 bases and J by 2 bases, with 12 bases between. Germline CDR1 SGHTA, CDR2 FQGNSA. This CDR3 is built from 15 residues. CDR3 nucleotides: TGTGCCAGCAGCTGGACCGAAGGGGCTGGAAACACCATATATTTT. Translating it yields CASSWTEGAGNTIYF.

This clone has only one observation. The chain carries TRBV7-8 and TRBJ2-7; possible D gene TRBD1, 5 bases. With 1 base removed from V and 3 bases from J, the gap between germline ends came to 10 bases. Germline loops: CDR1 SGHVS, CDR2 FQNEAQ. CDR3 length equals 14 residues. CDR3 bases: TGTGCCAGCAGCTTAGGGGGCACTGGCTACGAGCAGTACTTC. Encoded protein: CASSLGGTGYEQYF.

This clone was recorded only once. The chain recombines TRBV27 with TRBJ2-1, with TRBD2 matching over 14 bases. This CDR3 has 15 amino acids. The germline gives CDR1 MNHEY, CDR2 SMNVEV (reference sequence). The trim removed 6 bases at V and 10 bases at J, leaving 8 bases unmatched. The DNA for the CDR3 is TGTGCCAGCAGCCCCTCGGGACTAGCGGGAGCCGAGCAGTTCTTC. Translating gives CASSPSGLAGAEQFF.

Regarding this clone: At one end the junction does not follow the germline gene, possibly because of a read error. V and J are TRBV5-1 and TRBJ1-2; the match to TRBD1 covers 9 bases. The CDR3 totals 13 residues. Germline V gene sequence: CDR1 SGHRS, CDR2 YFSETQ. The CDR3 DNA is TGCGCCAGCAGCTTGGGGACAGGGGCCTACTCCTCCTTC. Its translation is CASSLGTGAYSSF.

The rearrangement joins TRBV7-2 to TRBJ1-2; D remains ambiguous. Germline loops: CDR1 SGHTA, CDR2 FQGNSA. The V end lost 2 bases, the J end lost 4 bases, and 20 bases lay between the germline ends. The CDR3 is 17 amino acids. In DNA, the CDR3 is TGTGCCAGCAGCTTAAAGGTCGGGGTTACCCTTTCCTATGGCTACACCTTC. The encoded protein is CASSLKVGVTLSYGYTF.